This note documents a single TCR beta chain sequence. The sample is drawn from a study of OX40 agonist ivuxolimab in advanced cancers. Looking at the study overall: The dose-escalation group included hepatocellular carcinoma, melanoma, renal cell carcinoma and head and neck cancer.

With autoimmune disease history or systemic immunosuppression, patients were excluded. Blood sampling was done at baseline, cycle 4 day 1, and cycle 7 day 1. Profiled with immunoSEQ multiplex PCR; TCRdb holds only in-frame clones, not every one. The sample carries about 68,000 clones, around 85% recorded once. Germline V gene data show CDR1 as SQVTM and CDR2 as ANQGSEA. The length of the CDR3 is 12 residues. The J segment lost 6 bases and the V segment lost 6 bases, leaving 3 bases of the junction unmatched. The receptor comes from an adult with an advanced solid tumor such as melanoma, head and neck, liver or kidney cancer. The rearrangement uses TRBV29-1 and TRBJ2-2; 8 bases fit TRBD1. Sequences were derived from CD4+ or CD8+ T cells sorted from blood, sampled in a trial of the OX40 agonist ivuxolimab. CDR3 coding DNA: TGCAGCGTGGGCAGGGGGCCCGGGGAGCTGTTTTTT. Amino acid sequence: CSVGRGPGELFF.